The clone carrying this TCR beta chain was seen a few times. Antigen unknown. These data come from a study of PD-1 blockade in classical Hodgkin lymphoma. Study-level information: Intravenous nivolumab at 3 mg/kg was given to patients every 2 weeks. Study conclusions and caveats: Exclusion was applied to patients who started nivolumab under 1 year after ASCT. With CD4+ cells, TCR diversity rose significantly by C4D1, but not with CD8+ cells. Relative to healthy donors, newly diagnosed patients reportedly had lower baseline TCR diversity, which was reported as lower still in relapsed/refractory patients.

Every one of the patients relapsed after autologous stem cell transplantation (brentuximab vedotin exposure was variable). Assay: immunoSEQ multiplex PCR; the TCRdb copy retains only in-frame clones and omits some. This sample yields around 25,000 clones, of which roughly two thirds are seen a single time; over 9.5% belongs to the top ten. CDR3 length: 15 amino acids. Trimming cost V 3 bases and J 2 bases, with 12 bases left between them. Germline V CDR1 and CDR2: MNHEY, SVGAGI. The source is a human donor with classical Hodgkin lymphoma. This specimen consisted of peripheral blood mononuclear cells (PBMCs), obtained before the second cycle of nivolumab. The rearrangement joins TRBV6-5 to TRBJ2-3; either TRBD1 or TRBD2 may fit D (6 bases each). CDR3 nucleotides: TGTGCCAGCAGTTATGTCGGGGGCTACACAGATACGCAGTATTTT. Amino acids: CASSYVGGYTDTQYF.